The present entry profiles one TCR beta chain with its context. Its antigen remains unidentified. cDNA came from 0.5 to 1 ug RNA primed by random hexamers. TCRdb re-derived calls from the immunoSEQ multiplex PCR reads in MiXCR, one entry per CDR3 protein. The sample includes a few hundred thousand distinct CDR3 sequences, about 95% of them seen just once. The source of the sample is a study of CD8 T cells in Susac syndrome. The CDR3 runs 14 residues. V was clipped by 6 bases and J by 8 bases; unmatched bases: 7. General study points: Clonal expansion was not observed in the Susac syndrome CD4+ T cell repertoires.

The TCR comes from a human donor with Susac syndrome. Sequencing input: CD4+ T cells from PBMCs. The chain carries TRBV12-3 or TRBV12-4 and TRBJ1-4; 9 bases are a match to TRBD1. The CDR3 spells CASRGTGTGEKLFF. In DNA form, the CDR3 reads TGTGCCAGCAGGGGGACAGGGACGGGGGAAAAACTGTTTTTT.